The 16 T cell receptor beta chains reported below all come from one sample, sequenced in a study of shared clonotypes between healthy human individuals. CD8 cells classed as naive were CD45RO-negative and positively selected for CCR7, excluding terminally differentiated effector memory CD45RA+ cells. Libraries were prepared by immunoSEQ multiplex PCR; TCRdb keeps only in-frame clonotypes and omits some of them. Of some 2.1 million clones listed, roughly 94% were seen once; the top ten hold roughly 1%. The sequencing input was naive CD8+ T cells sorted from blood. These receptors came from a man aged 18 to 30 in good health.

The rearrangement uses TRBV30 and TRBJ1-3; tentatively, D is TRBD1 (5 bases). The CDR3 is 13 residues long. Trimming pared 3 bases from V and 7 bases from J, leaving 13 bases between. In germline, CDR1 is GTSNPN, CDR2 SVGIG (reference sequence). The CDR3 loop reads CAWSPGRWNTIYF. CDR3 bases: TGTGCCTGGAGCCCGGGGCGGTGGAACACCATATATTTT. Full variable domain (outside the CDR3, taken from reference TRBV30 and TRBJ1-3): SQTIHQWPATLVQPVGSPLSLECTVEGTSNPNLYWYRQAAGRGLQLLFYSVGIGQISSEVPQNLSASRPQDRQFILSSKKLLLSDSGFYLCAWSPGRWNTIYFGEGSWLTVV.

The gene calls are TRBV6-5 and TRBJ1-1, with D possibly being TRBD1 (6 bases). The CDR3 extends over 15 amino acids. From germline, CDR1 is MNHEY and CDR2 SVGAGI. With 7 bases removed from V and 5 bases from J, the gap between germline ends came to 20 bases. This CDR3 is CASIIPGGQGTEAFF. CDR3 DNA: TGTGCCAGCATCATTCCCGGGGGCCAGGGGACTGAAGCTTTCTTT.

The chain uses TRBV7-2 and TRBJ2-2, with D possibly TRBD2 on 6 matching bases. The V and J ends lost 2 bases and 4 bases respectively, with 11 bases between them. This CDR3 comprises 15 residues. Germline V lookup: CDR1 SGHTA, CDR2 FQGNSA. CDR3 sequence: CASSLITSSTGELFF. The DNA for the CDR3 is TGTGCCAGCAGCTTAATTACTAGCTCCACCGGGGAGCTGTTTTTT.

The chain has TRBV28 and TRBJ1-1, with D tentatively TRBD1 (5 bases). There are 14 residues in the CDR3. Germline loops: CDR1 MDHEN, CDR2 SYDVKM. Between the trimmed V and J ends, which lost 3 bases and 4 bases, there was a span of 12 bases. The CDR3 loop reads CASSFRGWATEAFF. For the CDR3, the DNA is TGTGCCAGCAGTTTTAGGGGCTGGGCCACTGAAGCTTTCTTT.

The chain has TRBV7-9 and TRBJ2-3, with 7 bases that match TRBD2. The germline V gene has CDR1 SEHNR and CDR2 FQNEAQ (reference sequence). Trimming at V came to 1 base and at J to 0 bases, leaving 4 bases not matched to a gene. This CDR3 contains 16 residues. The CDR3 is CASSLGPSGSTDTQYF. DNA of the CDR3: TGTGCCAGCAGCTTAGGCCCTAGCGGTAGCACAGATACGCAGTATTTT.

V and J are TRBV5-6 and TRBJ1-1; 8 bases are shared with TRBD1. Trimming cost V 3 bases and J 0 bases; bases outside gene matches: 1. CDR3 length equals 14 residues. CDR1 SGHDT and CDR2 YYEEEE come from the germline V gene. The CDR3 region is CASSSQGVNTEAFF. CDR3 sequence (DNA): TGTGCCAGCAGCTCACAGGGGGTGAACACTGAAGCTTTCTTT. Filled out from reference TRBV5-6 and TRBJ1-1, the complete variable domain reads DAGVTQSPTHLIKTRGQQVTLRCSPKSGHDTVSWYQQALGQGPQFIFQYYEEEERQRGNFPDRFSGHQFPNYSSELNVNALLLGDSALYLCASSSQGVNTEAFFGQGTRLTVV.

The chain employs TRBV27 and TRBJ1-2; weak D call: TRBD1 (6 bases). The CDR3 contains 14 residues. Per the germline V gene, CDR1 is MNHEY and CDR2 is SMNVEV (reference sequence). Trimming shortened V by 2 bases and J by 3 bases, and 10 bases separated the two germline ends. CDR3 sequence reads: CASSLGEGDYGYTF. CDR3 sequence (DNA): TGTGCCAGCAGTTTAGGGGAGGGGGACTATGGCTACACCTTC.

This chain connects TRBV30 to TRBJ2-4; no reliable D call. Germline lookup yields CDR1 GTSNPN and CDR2 SVGIG (reference sequence). The CDR3 has 15 amino acids. The V end was cut by 1 base, the J end by 4 bases, with 14 bases between. Here the CDR3 reads CAWSGGVGRKNIQYF. The CDR3 DNA follows: TGTGCCTGGAGTGGGGGTGTTGGACGGAAAAACATTCAGTACTTC.

This clone has only one observation. Here the CDR3 reads CASSYASSGSNEQFF. The CDR3 DNA is TGTGCCAGCAGTTACGCGTCTAGCGGGAGTAATGAGCAGTTCTTC. The genes are TRBV6-5 and TRBJ2-1; 10 bases are shared with TRBD2. The trim removed 2 bases at V and 7 bases at J, leaving 5 bases unmatched. The CDR3 has 15 residues. Germline CDR1 and CDR2: MNHEY and SVGAGI.

The chain combines TRBV19 with TRBJ1-5, with 10 nucleotides matching TRBD1. Germline CDR1 and CDR2: LNHDA and SQIVND (reference sequence). The length of the CDR3 is 18 residues. V trimming: 5 bases; J trimming: 0 bases; junction bases outside the gene matches: 10. The CDR3 loop is CASSPRDRGHNSNQPQHF. CDR3 nucleotide sequence: TGTGCCAGTAGTCCACGGGACAGGGGACATAATAGCAATCAGCCCCAGCATTTT. Together with reference TRBV19 and TRBJ1-5, the CDR3 gives the full variable domain: DGGITQSPKYLFRKEGQNVTLSCEQNLNHDAMYWYRQDPGQGLRLIYYSQIVNDFQKGDIAEGYSVSREKKESFPLTVTSAQKNPTAFYLCASSPRDRGHNSNQPQHFGDGTRLSIL.

This chain uses TRBV6-5 with TRBJ2-3, with D unclear. Germline V lookup: CDR1 MNHEY, CDR2 SVGAGI. Trimming pared 3 bases from V and 5 bases from J, leaving 15 bases between. This CDR3 comprises 15 residues. The CDR3 nucleotides are TGTGCCAGCAGTTATTCCTATCCGCCAGGAGATACGCAGTATTTT. This codes for CASSYSYPPGDTQYF.

V and J are TRBV6-5 and TRBJ1-4; TRBD1 agrees at 10 bases. The CDR3 loop spans 13 amino acids. Per germline, CDR1 MNHEY and CDR2 SVGAGI. Trimming cost V 10 bases and J 8 bases; bases outside gene matches: 7. The chain's CDR3 is CATWDRGYEKLFF. The CDR3 DNA follows: TGTGCCACTTGGGACAGGGGATACGAAAAACTGTTTTTT.

The V gene is TRBV11-3, the J gene TRBJ1-3; a weak D match, TRBD1 (6 bases). CDR3 length: 13 residues. CDR1 and CDR2 (germline): SGHNT, YENEEA. Trimming took 5 bases from V and 4 from J, leaving 9 bases between them. This CDR3 reads CASSQGYGNTIYF. CDR3 DNA: TGTGCCAGCAGCCAGGGGTACGGAAACACCATATATTTT.

This chain links TRBV5-1 with TRBJ2-1; 8 bases map to TRBD2. In germline, CDR1 is SGHRS, CDR2 YFSETQ. This CDR3 has 17 residues. The V and J ends lost 1 base and 8 bases, in that order; junction bases with no gene match: 14. Written as DNA, the CDR3 is TGCGCCAGCAGCTTGCCGGTGTCAGGACTAGCTCAGGATGAGCAGTTCTTC. Its translation: CASSLPVSGLAQDEQFF.

CDR3 nucleotide sequence: TGTGCCAGCAGCACGTGGACGGAAACTAATGAAAAACTGTTTTTT. Translated: CASSTWTETNEKLFF. The chain recombines TRBV11-2 with TRBJ1-4; no definite D call. The CDR3 consists of 15 residues. Germline V gives CDR1 SGHAT, CDR2 FQNNGV. V dropped 5 bases and J dropped 1 base, with 11 bases sitting between them.

V is TRBV27 and J is TRBJ2-1; weak D call: TRBD2 (6 bases). The CDR3 is 15 residues long. Germline assignment: CDR1 MNHEY and CDR2 SMNVEV (reference sequence). Trimming removed 5 bases from V and 0 bases from J, with 11 bases in between. The CDR3 region has the DNA TGTGCCAGCAGTAATTACGGGAGCTCCTACAATGAGCAGTTCTTC. This sequence encodes CASSNYGSSYNEQFF.